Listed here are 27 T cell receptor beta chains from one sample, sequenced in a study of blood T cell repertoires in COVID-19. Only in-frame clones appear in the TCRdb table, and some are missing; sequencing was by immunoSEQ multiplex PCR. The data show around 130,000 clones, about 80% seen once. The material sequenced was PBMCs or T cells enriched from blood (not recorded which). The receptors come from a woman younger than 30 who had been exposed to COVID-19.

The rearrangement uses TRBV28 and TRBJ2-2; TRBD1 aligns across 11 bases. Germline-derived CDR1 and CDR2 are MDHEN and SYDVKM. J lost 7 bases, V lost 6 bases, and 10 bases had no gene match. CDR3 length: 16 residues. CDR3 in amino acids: CASRRTGGFYNGELFF. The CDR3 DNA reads TGTGCCAGCAGACGGACAGGGGGCTTTTATAACGGGGAGCTGTTTTTT. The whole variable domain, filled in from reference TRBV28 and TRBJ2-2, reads DVKVTQSSRYLVKRTGEKVFLECVQDMDHENMFWYRQDPGLGLRLIYFSYDVKMKEKGDIPEGYSVSREKKERFSLILESASTNQTSMYLCASRRTGGFYNGELFFGEGSRLTVL.

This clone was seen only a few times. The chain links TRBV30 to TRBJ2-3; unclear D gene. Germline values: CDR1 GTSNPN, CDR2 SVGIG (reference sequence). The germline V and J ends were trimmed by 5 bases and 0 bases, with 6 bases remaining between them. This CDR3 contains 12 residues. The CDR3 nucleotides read TGTGCCTGGTCCTCGAGCACAGATACGCAGTATTTT. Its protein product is CAWSSSTDTQYF. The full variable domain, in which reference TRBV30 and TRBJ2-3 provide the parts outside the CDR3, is SQTIHQWPATLVQPVGSPLSLECTVEGTSNPNLYWYRQAAGRGLQLLFYSVGIGQISSEVPQNLSASRPQDRQFILSSKKLLLSDSGFYLCAWSSSTDTQYFGPGTRLTVL.

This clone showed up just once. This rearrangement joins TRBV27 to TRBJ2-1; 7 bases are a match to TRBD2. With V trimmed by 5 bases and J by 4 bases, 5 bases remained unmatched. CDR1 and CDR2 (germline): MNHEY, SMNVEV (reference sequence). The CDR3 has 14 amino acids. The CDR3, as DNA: TGTGCCAGCAGTCGTCCGGGACTATACAATGAGCAGTTCTTC. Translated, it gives CASSRPGLYNEQFF.

CDR3 DNA: TGTGCCATCACCCGCGAACTAGCGGGAAACGAGCAGTACTTC. Translating it yields CAITRELAGNEQYF. J is TRBJ2-7 and V is TRBV10-3, with TRBD2 matching 10 bases. This CDR3 has 14 amino acids. Per the germline V gene, CDR1 is ENHRY and CDR2 is SYGVKD. Germline trimming cut 7 bases from V and 5 bases from J; bases unmatched to any gene: 8.

The CDR3 DNA follows: TGCGCCAGCAGTCAACTGGACAGGGGGCGGGTAGATACGCAGTATTTT. Its translation is CASSQLDRGRVDTQYF. The chain is built from TRBV23-1 and TRBJ2-3; 11 nucleotides match TRBD1. TRBV23-1 is placed among ORFs of uncertain function. Trimming cost V 2 bases and J 5 bases; bases outside gene matches: 6. This CDR3 has 16 residues.

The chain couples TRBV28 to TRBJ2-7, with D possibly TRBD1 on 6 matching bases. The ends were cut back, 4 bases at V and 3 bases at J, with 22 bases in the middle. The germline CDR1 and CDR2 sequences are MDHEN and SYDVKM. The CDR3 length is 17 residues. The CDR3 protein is CASSSLNPTGSLYEQYF. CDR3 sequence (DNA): TGTGCCAGCAGTTCTCTTAACCCCACAGGGAGCCTCTACGAGCAGTACTTC.

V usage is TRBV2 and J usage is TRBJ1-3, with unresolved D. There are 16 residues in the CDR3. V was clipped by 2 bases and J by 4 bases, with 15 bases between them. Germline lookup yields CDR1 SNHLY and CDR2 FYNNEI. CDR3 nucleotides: TGTGCCAGCAGTGAACATCGGCGGGCGGCGGGAAACACCATATATTTT. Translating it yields CASSEHRRAAGNTIYF.

Written as DNA, the CDR3 is TGTGCCAGCAGTTACGCGCGGATGACTAACTATGGCTACACCTTC. It specifies CASSYARMTNYGYTF. The chain recombines TRBV6-5 with TRBJ1-2; D not certain. The CDR3 has 15 amino acids. Trimming stripped 2 bases from V and 0 bases from J, with 10 bases between. Germline V gene lookup returns CDR1 MNHEY and CDR2 SVGAGI.

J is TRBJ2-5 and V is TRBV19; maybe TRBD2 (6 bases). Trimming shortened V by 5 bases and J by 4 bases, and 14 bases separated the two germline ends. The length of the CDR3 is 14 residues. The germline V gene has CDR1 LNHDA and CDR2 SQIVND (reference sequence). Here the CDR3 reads CASSEVSGAETQYF. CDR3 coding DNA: TGTGCCAGTAGTGAGGTTAGCGGAGCAGAGACCCAGTACTTC.

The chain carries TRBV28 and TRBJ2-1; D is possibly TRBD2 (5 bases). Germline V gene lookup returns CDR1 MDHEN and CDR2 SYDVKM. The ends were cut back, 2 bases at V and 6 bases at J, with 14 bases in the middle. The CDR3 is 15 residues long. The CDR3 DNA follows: TGTGCCAGCAGTTTAGGTACTAGTGAGGGCAATGAGCAGTTCTTC. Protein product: CASSLGTSEGNEQFF.

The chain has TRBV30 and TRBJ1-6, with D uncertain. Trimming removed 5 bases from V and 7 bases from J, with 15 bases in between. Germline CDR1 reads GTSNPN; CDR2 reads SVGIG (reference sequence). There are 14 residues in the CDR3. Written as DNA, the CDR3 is TGTGCCTGGGGGAGGGAGTTGCTAAATTCACCCCTCCACTTT. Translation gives CAWGRELLNSPLHF.

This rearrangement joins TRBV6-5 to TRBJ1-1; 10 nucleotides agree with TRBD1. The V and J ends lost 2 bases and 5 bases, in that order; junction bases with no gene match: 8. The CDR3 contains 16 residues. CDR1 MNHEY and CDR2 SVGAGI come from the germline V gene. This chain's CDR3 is CASSYTDRGVGTEAFF. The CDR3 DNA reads TGTGCCAGCAGTTACACGGACAGGGGGGTCGGAACTGAAGCTTTCTTT.

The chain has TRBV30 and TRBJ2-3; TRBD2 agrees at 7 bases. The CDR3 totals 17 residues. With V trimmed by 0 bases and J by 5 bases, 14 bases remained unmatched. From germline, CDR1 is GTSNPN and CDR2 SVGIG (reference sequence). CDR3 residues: CAWSVPWEGVEEDTQYF. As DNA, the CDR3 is TGTGCCTGGAGTGTACCCTGGGAGGGAGTCGAGGAAGATACGCAGTATTTT. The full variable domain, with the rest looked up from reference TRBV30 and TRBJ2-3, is SQTIHQWPATLVQPVGSPLSLECTVEGTSNPNLYWYRQAAGRGLQLLFYSVGIGQISSEVPQNLSASRPQDRQFILSSKKLLLSDSGFYLCAWSVPWEGVEEDTQYFGPGTRLTVL.

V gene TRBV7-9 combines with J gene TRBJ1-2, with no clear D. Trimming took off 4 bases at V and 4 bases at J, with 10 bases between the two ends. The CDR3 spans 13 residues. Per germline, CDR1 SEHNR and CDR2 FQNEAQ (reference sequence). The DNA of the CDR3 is TGTGCCAGCAGCTCATACACAGCCTATGGCTACACCTTC. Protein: CASSSYTAYGYTF.

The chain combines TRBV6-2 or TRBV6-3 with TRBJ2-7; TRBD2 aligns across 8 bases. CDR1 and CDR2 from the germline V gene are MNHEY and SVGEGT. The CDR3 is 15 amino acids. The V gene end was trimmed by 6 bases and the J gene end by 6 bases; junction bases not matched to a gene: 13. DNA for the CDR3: TGTGCCAGCAGCCGGAAATCCGGGAGGGCCCCCGAGCAGTACTTC. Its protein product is CASSRKSGRAPEQYF.

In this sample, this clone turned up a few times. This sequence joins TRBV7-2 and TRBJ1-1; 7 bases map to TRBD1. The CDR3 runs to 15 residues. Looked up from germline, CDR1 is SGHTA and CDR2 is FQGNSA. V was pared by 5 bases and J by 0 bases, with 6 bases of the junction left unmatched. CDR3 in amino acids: CASSPRQGLNTEAFF. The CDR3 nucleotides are TGTGCCAGCAGCCCCCGACAGGGCCTGAACACTGAAGCTTTCTTT. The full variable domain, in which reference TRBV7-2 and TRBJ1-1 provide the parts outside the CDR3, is GAGVSQSPSNKVTEKGKDVELRCDPISGHTALYWYRQSLGQGLEFLIYFQGNSAPDKSGLPSDRFSAERTGGSVSTLTIQRTQQEDSAVYLCASSPRQGLNTEAFFGQGTRLTVV.

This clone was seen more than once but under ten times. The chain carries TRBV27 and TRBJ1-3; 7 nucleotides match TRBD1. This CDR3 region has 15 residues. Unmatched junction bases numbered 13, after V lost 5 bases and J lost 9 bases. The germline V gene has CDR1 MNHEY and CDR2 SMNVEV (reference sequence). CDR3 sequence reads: CASSPNRGQAGTIYF. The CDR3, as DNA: TGTGCCAGCAGTCCAAACCGAGGACAGGCGGGCACCATATATTTT.

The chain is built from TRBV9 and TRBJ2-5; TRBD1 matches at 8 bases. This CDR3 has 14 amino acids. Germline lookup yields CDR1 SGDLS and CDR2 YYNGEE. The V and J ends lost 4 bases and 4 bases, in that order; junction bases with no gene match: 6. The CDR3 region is CASSPTGATETQYF. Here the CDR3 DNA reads TGTGCCAGCAGCCCGACAGGGGCGACAGAGACCCAGTACTTC.

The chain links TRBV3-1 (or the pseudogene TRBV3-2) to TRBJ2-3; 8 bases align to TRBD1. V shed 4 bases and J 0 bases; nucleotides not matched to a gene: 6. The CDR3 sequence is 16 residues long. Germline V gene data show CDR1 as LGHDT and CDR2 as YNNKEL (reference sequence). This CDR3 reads CASSPRTGTSTDTQYF. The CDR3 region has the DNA TGTGCCAGCAGCCCTAGGACAGGGACTAGCACAGATACGCAGTATTTT.

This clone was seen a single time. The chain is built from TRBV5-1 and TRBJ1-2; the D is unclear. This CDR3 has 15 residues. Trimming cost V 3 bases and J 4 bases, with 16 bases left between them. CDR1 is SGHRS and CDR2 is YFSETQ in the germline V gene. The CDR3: CASSWEWARPYGYTF. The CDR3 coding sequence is TGCGCCAGCAGCTGGGAGTGGGCACGGCCCTATGGCTACACCTTC.

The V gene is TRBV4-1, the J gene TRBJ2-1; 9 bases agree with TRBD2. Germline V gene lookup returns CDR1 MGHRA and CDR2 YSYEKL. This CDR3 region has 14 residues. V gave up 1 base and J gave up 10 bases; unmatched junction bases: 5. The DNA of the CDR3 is TGCGCCAGCAGCCAAGTTCAAGCGGGAGGAGAGCAGTTCTTC. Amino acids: CASSQVQAGGEQFF.

CDR3 bases: TGTGCCAGCAGTTACTCGGCCGAGACCCAGTACTTC. Its protein product is CASSYSAETQYF. The chain is built from TRBV6-5 and TRBJ2-5; D is unresolved. Germline V gene lookup returns CDR1 MNHEY and CDR2 SVGAGI. The CDR3 runs 12 residues. The V gene lost 0 bases and the J gene lost 5 bases, with 4 bases spanning the gap.

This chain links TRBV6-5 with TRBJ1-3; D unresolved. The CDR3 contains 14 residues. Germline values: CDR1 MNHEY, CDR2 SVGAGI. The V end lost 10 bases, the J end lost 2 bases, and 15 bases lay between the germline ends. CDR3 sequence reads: CATDYTGPGNTIYF. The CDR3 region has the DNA TGTGCCACCGACTACACTGGACCTGGAAACACCATATATTTT.

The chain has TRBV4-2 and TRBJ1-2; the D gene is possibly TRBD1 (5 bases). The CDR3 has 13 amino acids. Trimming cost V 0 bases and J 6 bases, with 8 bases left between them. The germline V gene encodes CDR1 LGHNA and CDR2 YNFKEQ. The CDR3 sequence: CASSQDPGDGYTF. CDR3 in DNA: TGTGCCAGCAGCCAAGATCCGGGGGATGGCTACACCTTC.

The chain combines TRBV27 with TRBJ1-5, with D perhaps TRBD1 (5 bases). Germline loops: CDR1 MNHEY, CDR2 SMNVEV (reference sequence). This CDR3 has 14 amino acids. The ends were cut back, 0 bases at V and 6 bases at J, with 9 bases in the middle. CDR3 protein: CASSLSAGVQPQHF. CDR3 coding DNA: TGTGCCAGCAGTTTATCAGCGGGGGTTCAGCCCCAGCATTTT.

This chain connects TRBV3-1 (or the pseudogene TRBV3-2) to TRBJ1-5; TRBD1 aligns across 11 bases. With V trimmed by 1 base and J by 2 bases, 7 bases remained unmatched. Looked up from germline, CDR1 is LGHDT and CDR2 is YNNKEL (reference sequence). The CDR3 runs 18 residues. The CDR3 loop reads CASSQGHTGQGGNQPQHF. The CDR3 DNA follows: TGTGCCAGCAGCCAAGGCCACACGGGACAGGGGGGCAATCAGCCCCAGCATTTT.

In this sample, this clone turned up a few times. The CDR3 nucleotides are TGTGCCAGTAGTCTGCGGGGACAGGGGATTGGGGGCAATCAGCCCCAGCATTTT. It encodes CASSLRGQGIGGNQPQHF. This sequence joins TRBV19 and TRBJ1-5, with 10 bases that match TRBD1. The junction had 12 bases not matched to a gene; V was cut back by 5 bases and J by 2 bases. This CDR3 has 18 residues. Per germline, CDR1 LNHDA and CDR2 SQIVND (reference sequence). Full variable domain (outside the CDR3, taken from reference TRBV19 and TRBJ1-5): DGGITQSPKYLFRKEGQNVTLSCEQNLNHDAMYWYRQDPGQGLRLIYYSQIVNDFQKGDIAEGYSVSREKKESFPLTVTSAQKNPTAFYLCASSLRGQGIGGNQPQHFGDGTRLSIL.